This record concerns one T cell receptor beta chain sequence. The entry originates in a study of control samples from healthy donors and cancer patients. V dropped 4 bases and J dropped 4; count of bases not matched to a gene: 7. The germline V gene encodes CDR1 SGHRS and CDR2 YFSETQ. CDR3 length: 14 residues. Assay used: immunoSEQ multiplex PCR; TCRdb lists only in-frame clones, some missing. The repertoire holds 51,000 or so clones, with roughly 80% as singletons. The origin of this receptor is a man aged 70-80 years in good health. Sequenced input: blood. This chain connects TRBV5-1 to TRBJ2-5; 7 nucleotides match TRBD1. CDR3 in amino acids: CASSPGTAGETQYF. The CDR3 DNA is TGCGCCAGCAGCCCAGGGACAGCAGGAGAGACCCAGTACTTC.